This T cell receptor (beta chain) appears in the sequencing data of a study of Graves' ophthalmopathy and Graves' hyperthyroidism. Regarding the study as a whole: Blood contained most expanded thyroid clonotypes exceeding 0.001 frequency. Sensitivity of about 90% and specificity of about 84% were achieved when a 13-signature model separated ophthalmopathy from stable hyperthyroidism.

The sample holds many counts of this clonotype. Its matching antigen is unknown. Germline V gene data show CDR1 as LNHDA and CDR2 as SQIVND (reference sequence). The CDR3 sequence is 11 residues long. Trimming took off 3 bases at V and 6 bases at J, with 5 bases between the two ends. The study amplified TCR beta CDR3 regions using RNA transcripts. Investigators did first-round RT-PCR with HTBI primers, then second-round multiplex PCR. TCRdb reanalysed the multiplex PCR reads using MiXCR and keeps one entry per CDR3 protein. The sample lists 500,000 to 700,000 distinct CDR3 sequences; 22% were seen once. Stable hyperthyroidism denotes an absence of ophthalmopathy throughout 18 months of follow-up.

V usage is TRBV19 and J usage is TRBJ1-2; weak D call: TRBD1 (5 bases). The sample was peripheral blood. The clonotype originates from a woman younger than 30 with stable Graves' hyperthyroidism. Some clones in this sample may be carry-over from other donors' samples. The CDR3 loop reads CASSMGHGYTF. The DNA of the CDR3 is TGTGCCAGTAGTATGGGGCATGGCTACACCTTC.